This T cell receptor (beta chain) was documented in a study of blood T cell repertoires in COVID-19. Produced via immunoSEQ multiplex PCR; TCRdb's table is partial and in-frame only. The sample contains about 140,000 clones, 80% to 90% of which appear only once. The CDR3 sequence is 15 residues long. V lost 2 bases to trimming and J lost 3 bases, with 14 bases between them. Germline-derived CDR1 and CDR2 are GTSNPN and SVGIG (reference sequence). This clonotype was obtained from a woman between 50 and 59 years old with acute COVID-19. Material: PBMCs or T cells enriched from blood (not recorded which). The V call is TRBV30, the J call TRBJ2-1; possibly TRBD2 for D (7 bases). This chain's CDR3 is CAWSFGGGGYNEQFF. The CDR3 region has the DNA TGTGCCTGGAGTTTCGGGGGAGGGGGCTACAATGAGCAGTTCTTC.